This record covers a single T cell receptor beta chain. Per germline, CDR1 MNHNS and CDR2 SASEGT. The CDR3 has 16 residues. Trimming took 4 bases from V and 5 from J; bases not matched to a gene: 7. Generated by immunoSEQ multiplex PCR, the TCRdb table keeps only in-frame clones and is missing some. In the table there are a few hundred thousand clones, roughly 86% of which are singletons. The record originates from a study of blood T cell repertoires in COVID-19. V and J are TRBV6-1 and TRBJ2-1; 11 bases align to TRBD2. Sequences were obtained from peripheral blood. The sequence was obtained from a human donor with acute or convalescent COVID-19. The donor label of this sample is uncertain. This CDR3 reads CASSGRLAGRNNEQFF. Here the CDR3 DNA reads TGTGCCAGCAGTGGGAGACTAGCGGGAAGGAACAATGAGCAGTTCTTC.